Below, one TCR beta chain is given with its context. It lacks a known antigen. Qualities for individual bases were not recorded, and no much larger clone is one base off. Instrument on record: Illumina HiSeq 1500. The raw public data were reprocessed by TCRdb itself: fastp quality trimming at Q25, MiXCR clonotype calling, in-frame beta chains only. A single entry per CDR3 protein holds the most common genes and DNA from its merged rows. The sample yields 450,000 to 600,000 distinct CDR3 sequences; about 42% were counted once. The ten most abundant clones make up 40% to 50% of the sample. The label giving this sample's treatment or condition can be read as: in vitro stimulation with specific CMV peptide epitopes to enrich CMV-specific T cells. This specimen comes from a study of T cell repertoires in cytomegalovirus infection (dated by TCRdb to about 2019). Context from the whole study: Alongside well-studied HLA-B-restricted epitopes, the peptide stimulations were aimed at recently identified HLA-C-restricted CMV epitopes, whose presentation resists viral immunomodulation. Because public TCR beta signatures pointed to carriage of CMV infection together with the matching HLA type, the HLA type of each donor mattered for the analysis. Overall study outcomes, separate from this receptor: In the ex vivo response, HLA-C-restricted CMV-specific TCR beta clonotypes were dominant, and in two of eight donors the single most frequent clonotype came from this HLA-C-restricted group. Cumulative frequency of public TCR beta family members discriminated carriers of CMV infection plus the relevant HLA type in this cohort and an independent 352-donor cohort.

The CDR3 sequence holds 16 residues, the cysteine and phenylalanine included. Kept here is only the CDR3 DNA, which spans 48 bases and is read in frame from base 1. At the junction V is shortened by 1 base and J by 2 bases, with 13 bases in between. CDR1 and CDR2 are read off the germline V gene (reference sequence) as SEHNR and FQNEAQ. The sequenced sample was cultured PBMCs, obtained from culture after CMV antigen stimulation. This receptor was obtained from a human donor in good health (CMV status not recorded). Some clones in this sample may be carry-over from other donors' samples. The chain uses TRBV7-9 and TRBJ2-3, with a weak D call of TRBD1 (6 bases match). The DNA sequence is given as TGTGCCAGCAGCTTAGTAGGGGGAGCGGTCACAGATACGCAGTATTTT. It codes for CASSLVGGAVTDTQYF.